The clone carrying this T cell receptor (beta chain) was seen repeatedly, ten times or more. The target antigen is unknown. From the 5' RACE reads, TCRdb called clonotypes with MiXCR, one entry per CDR3 protein. Counted here are a few hundred thousand distinct CDR3 sequences, about 10% occurring once; the ten biggest clones make up roughly 10%. The sample comes from a study of identical twins. Study-level results: Insertions were reduced in abundant cord blood beta clonotypes but not in memory repertoires.

Unmatched junction bases numbered 2, after V lost 5 bases and J lost 2 bases. The length of the CDR3 is 15 residues. The source of this sequence is a man over 45 in good health. What was sequenced was memory T cells sorted from blood. This rearrangement joins TRBV12-3 or TRBV12-4 to TRBJ1-5, with 11 bases that match TRBD1. DNA of the CDR3: TGTGCCAGCAGTAGGGACAGGGGGGGCAATCAGCCCCAGCATTTT. Amino acids: CASSRDRGGNQPQHF.